This TCR beta chain was identified in a study of blood T cell repertoires in COVID-19. This clone was observed a single time. Original analysis: Estimated nucleated cell counts came from reference gene primer amplification. The data were produced by immunoSEQ multiplex PCR, yet TCRdb's version contains in-frame clones alone and is incomplete. The D gene and trimming were derived from the DNA, and the V and J assignments and clone size from that table. The sample records more than 300,000 clones, under 90% being singletons. Assignments of participants to cohorts depended upon their own reported clinical history. Two consecutive negative NP/OP PCR tests, clearance, or resolved symptoms defined Cohort 3 recovery. The V gene lost 7 bases and the J gene lost 8 bases, with 15 bases spanning the gap. The CDR3 is 13 amino acids. Germline loops: CDR1 SGHNT, CDR2 YYREEE (reference sequence).

The receptor comes from a man aged 25 to 40 who had recovered from COVID-19. The specimen was PBMCs or T cells enriched from blood (not recorded which). The genes are TRBV5-4 and TRBJ1-4; D gene uncertain. This CDR3 reads CASGRGLQEKLFF. CDR3 in DNA: TGTGCCAGCGGCCGAGGGCTGCAAGAAAAACTGTTTTTT.